The 31 T cell receptor beta chains listed next were all sequenced from one sample in a study of blood T cell repertoires in COVID-19. Sequencing was performed with immunoSEQ multiplex PCR; in TCRdb, only in-frame clones are kept and a portion is missing. There are roughly 200,000 clones in the sample; roughly 80% occur only once, and under 8% lies in the top ten. What was sequenced was peripheral blood. All receptors derive from a man aged 55 to 70 with acute or convalescent COVID-19.

The V and J genes are TRBV7-2 and TRBJ2-7; 12 nucleotides line up with TRBD2. The CDR3 has 17 amino acids. Germline values: CDR1 SGHTA, CDR2 FQGNSA. The V gene end was trimmed by 3 bases and the J gene end by 2 bases; junction bases not matched to a gene: 8. Here the CDR3 reads CASSLDYSSGGAYEQYF. In DNA, the CDR3 is TGTGCCAGCAGCTTGGACTACTCTAGCGGGGGGGCCTACGAGCAGTACTTC.

This clone occurred a few times. The chain couples TRBV10-3 to TRBJ2-1; TRBD2 matches at 14 bases. Germline V gives CDR1 ENHRY, CDR2 SYGVKD. The CDR3 is 18 residues long. J lost 0 bases, V lost 8 bases, and 9 bases had no gene match. Written as DNA, the CDR3 is TGTGCCATCCGGACTAGCGGGGGGCCCGATAGCTCCTACAATGAGCAGTTCTTC. Translation: CAIRTSGGPDSSYNEQFF.

A single count supports this clone. This rearrangement joins TRBV5-1 to TRBJ2-1; TRBD2 aligns across 9 bases. Looked up from germline, CDR1 is SGHRS and CDR2 is YFSETQ. V dropped 2 bases and J dropped 4; count of bases not matched to a gene: 7. This CDR3 is built from 16 residues. The CDR3 loop is CASSLASGGPYNEQFF. Here the CDR3 DNA reads TGCGCCAGCAGCTTAGCGAGCGGGGGGCCTTACAATGAGCAGTTCTTC.

This chain connects TRBV25-1 to TRBJ1-5; TRBD1 matches at 7 bases. V trimming: 4 bases; J trimming: 2 bases; junction bases outside the gene matches: 5. Germline V lookup: CDR1 MGHDK, CDR2 SYGVNS. There are 15 residues in the CDR3. The CDR3 DNA is TGTGCCAGCAGTGCAAGCGGACAGGGCAATCAGCCCCAGCATTTT. Its protein is CASSASGQGNQPQHF.

DNA for the CDR3: TGTGCCAGCAGCGGTACCGGGACAGGGATCCCTCTCGAGCAGTACTTC. Its translation: CASSGTGTGIPLEQYF. The chain is built from TRBV6-6 and TRBJ2-7, with TRBD1 identical over 9 bases. The CDR3 is 16 amino acids. The J segment lost 6 bases and the V segment lost 6 bases, leaving 15 bases of the junction unmatched. In germline, CDR1 is MNHNY, CDR2 SVGAGI (reference sequence).

The chain joins TRBV24-1 to TRBJ1-5; D call uncertain. Trimming left V 8 bases short and J 5 bases short, with 3 bases between. Germline V gene data show CDR1 as KGHDR and CDR2 as SFDVKD. This CDR3 comprises 10 residues. CDR3 nucleotides: TGTGCCACCACTTATCAGCCCCAGCATTTT. It specifies CATTYQPQHF.

The gene calls are TRBV4-3 and TRBJ2-7; a weak D match, TRBD1 (6 bases). Trimming pared 0 bases from V and 2 bases from J, leaving 14 bases between. Germline CDR1 reads LGHNA; CDR2 reads YSLEER. The CDR3 length is 16 residues. CDR3 in DNA: TGCGCCAGCAGCCAAGAAGAGAAGGACAGACCCTACGAGCAGTACTTC. Residues: CASSQEEKDRPYEQYF.

This clone has only one observation. The rearrangement joins TRBV28 to TRBJ1-6; unclear D gene. The CDR3 is made up of 12 amino acids. Germline V lookup: CDR1 MDHEN, CDR2 SYDVKM. Trimming took 5 bases from V and 10 from J, leaving 9 bases between them. CDR3 nucleotide sequence: TGTGCCAGCAGTCCTCTAGGATCACCCCTCCACTTT. Its translation is CASSPLGSPLHF. Complete variable domain (other parts from reference TRBV28 and TRBJ1-6): DVKVTQSSRYLVKRTGEKVFLECVQDMDHENMFWYRQDPGLGLRLIYFSYDVKMKEKGDIPEGYSVSREKKERFSLILESASTNQTSMYLCASSPLGSPLHFGNGTRLTVT.

This chain joins TRBV5-6 and TRBJ1-4; tentative D call: TRBD1 (6 bases). The germline V gene encodes CDR1 SGHDT and CDR2 YYEEEE. Trimming took off 1 base at V and 7 bases at J, with 14 bases between the two ends. CDR3 length equals 15 residues. The CDR3 protein is CASSLLAGVGEKLFF. In DNA, the CDR3 is TGTGCCAGCAGCTTGTTGGCAGGGGTCGGTGAAAAACTGTTTTTT.

The V gene is TRBV10-3, the J gene TRBJ2-2; 11 nucleotides agree with TRBD2. Germline V gives CDR1 ENHRY, CDR2 SYGVKD. V shed 6 bases, J shed 1 base, and the junction held 1 base outside the gene matches. CDR3 length equals 15 residues. CDR3 DNA sequence: TGTGCCATCAGAGGGACTAGCGGGAACACCGGGGAGCTGTTTTTT. This translates into CAIRGTSGNTGELFF.

The chain employs TRBV19 and TRBJ1-2; perhaps TRBD1 as D (5 bases). Germline CDR1 reads LNHDA; CDR2 reads SQIVND (reference sequence). Trimming removed 5 bases from V and 8 bases from J, with 21 bases in between. The length of the CDR3 is 15 residues. The CDR3: CASSDLGRGENGYTF. CDR3 nucleotide sequence: TGTGCCAGTAGTGATTTAGGCCGGGGGGAAAACGGCTACACCTTC. Full variable domain (outside the CDR3, taken from reference TRBV19 and TRBJ1-2): DGGITQSPKYLFRKEGQNVTLSCEQNLNHDAMYWYRQDPGQGLRLIYYSQIVNDFQKGDIAEGYSVSREKKESFPLTVTSAQKNPTAFYLCASSDLGRGENGYTFGSGTRLTVV.

This chain links TRBV3-1 (or the pseudogene TRBV3-2) with TRBJ1-2; no clear D gene. This CDR3 has 17 amino acids. CDR1 and CDR2 (germline): LGHDT, YNNKEL (reference sequence). V dropped 1 base and J dropped 2 bases, with 17 bases sitting between them. The CDR3 region is CASSQVTVGRRNYGYTF. Here the CDR3 DNA reads TGTGCCAGCAGCCAAGTTACGGTAGGGAGAAGGAACTATGGCTACACCTTC.

The CDR3 nucleotides read TGCGCCAGCAGCTTGGAGGGAGTCTCCGGGGAGCTGTTTTTT. Translated: CASSLEGVSGELFF. The J gene is TRBJ2-2, the V gene TRBV5-1; D is possibly TRBD2 (5 bases). V was trimmed by 0 bases and J by 6 bases, leaving 9 bases between them. The CDR3 contains 14 residues. CDR1 and CDR2 from the germline V gene are SGHRS and YFSETQ. The entire variable domain, with the rest obtained from reference TRBV5-1 and TRBJ2-2, is as follows: KAGVTQTPRYLIKTRGQQVTLSCSPISGHRSVSWYQQTPGQGLQFLFEYFSETQRNKGNFPGRFSGRQFSNSRSEMNVSTLELGDSALYLCASSLEGVSGELFFGEGSRLTVL.

The chain's CDR3 is CASSLAAGSSYNEQFF. CDR3 sequence (DNA): TGTGCCAGCAGCTTGGCAGCGGGGAGCTCCTACAATGAGCAGTTCTTC. V is TRBV5-4 and J is TRBJ2-1; 7 nucleotides agree with TRBD2. V was clipped by 0 bases and J by 0 bases; unmatched bases: 3. This CDR3 has 16 amino acids. Per germline, CDR1 SGHNT and CDR2 YYREEE (reference sequence).

This rearrangement joins TRBV2 to TRBJ1-1; D is ambiguous. The ends were cut back, 8 bases at V and 4 bases at J, with 8 bases in the middle. CDR3 length equals 11 residues. CDR1 is SNHLY and CDR2 is FYNNEI in the germline V gene. CDR3 bases: TGTGCCAGCCGAGAGAGCACTGAAGCTTTCTTT. Translated, it gives CASRESTEAFF.

This chain connects TRBV28 to TRBJ2-1, with D tentatively TRBD2 (5 bases). The V gene lost 5 bases and the J gene lost 8 bases, with 7 bases spanning the gap. Germline V gives CDR1 MDHEN, CDR2 SYDVKM. The CDR3 has 11 amino acids. CDR3: CASSLRDEQFF. For the CDR3, the DNA is TGTGCCAGCAGTCTGAGGGATGAGCAGTTCTTC.

This chain uses TRBV2 with TRBJ2-7; a weak D match, TRBD1 (6 bases). Trimming took 7 bases from V and 1 from J, leaving 11 bases between them. From germline, CDR1 is SNHLY and CDR2 FYNNEI. This CDR3 region has 13 residues. CDR3 protein: CASNRALSYEQYF. The CDR3 coding sequence is TGTGCCAGCAACAGGGCCTTATCCTACGAGCAGTACTTC.

V usage is TRBV3-1 (or the pseudogene TRBV3-2) and J usage is TRBJ2-1; a possible D gene is TRBD1 (5 bases). The CDR3 sequence is 15 residues long. With 4 bases removed from V and 8 bases from J, the gap between germline ends came to 18 bases. Germline V CDR1 and CDR2: LGHDT, YNNKEL (reference sequence). The CDR3 DNA reads TGTGCCAGCAGCCCGACGACCCTAGGGGTGGATGAGCAGTTCTTC. Protein sequence: CASSPTTLGVDEQFF.

This rearrangement joins TRBV27 to TRBJ1-1; D is ambiguous. Trimming took 8 bases from V and 4 from J, leaving 17 bases between them. The CDR3 has 14 amino acids. Germline loops: CDR1 MNHEY, CDR2 SMNVEV (reference sequence). The CDR3 DNA follows: TGTGCCAGCTACGGTGGAGGGTTGGGCACTGAAGCTTTCTTT. This translates into CASYGGGLGTEAFF.

The rearrangement uses TRBV7-2 and TRBJ2-3; 9 positions match TRBD1. V gave up 1 base and J gave up 4 bases; unmatched junction bases: 3. Germline V gene lookup returns CDR1 SGHTA and CDR2 FQGNSA. This CDR3 is 15 amino acids long. The CDR3 protein is CASSLGGQGADTQYF. The CDR3 nucleotides are TGTGCCAGCAGCTTAGGGGGACAGGGAGCAGATACGCAGTATTTT.

The genes are TRBV4-3 and TRBJ2-7; 7 bases match TRBD1. Unmatched junction bases numbered 3, after V lost 2 bases and J lost 2 bases. This CDR3 region has 14 residues. Germline lookup yields CDR1 LGHNA and CDR2 YSLEER. The CDR3 nucleotides read TGCGCCAGCAGCCAAAGGACAGGACCCTACGAGCAGTACTTC. Its translation is CASSQRTGPYEQYF.

The rearrangement uses TRBV7-9 and TRBJ1-1, with TRBD1 matching 7 bases. V dropped 2 bases and J dropped 4; count of bases not matched to a gene: 1. Germline CDR1 reads SEHNR; CDR2 reads FQNEAQ (reference sequence). The CDR3 runs to 13 residues. The DNA of the CDR3 is TGTGCCAGCAGCTTAAAGGGGGCCACTGAAGCTTTCTTT. Its protein product is CASSLKGATEAFF. Together with reference TRBV7-9 and TRBJ1-1, the CDR3 gives the full variable domain: DTGVSQNPRHKITKRGQNVTFRCDPISEHNRLYWYRQTLGQGPEFLTYFQNEAQLEKSRLLSDRFSAERPKGSFSTLEIQRTEQGDSAMYLCASSLKGATEAFFGQGTRLTVV.

This CDR3 is CASRPSGALTDTQYF. DNA for the CDR3: TGCGCCAGCAGACCTAGCGGGGCCTTAACAGATACGCAGTATTTT. V and J are TRBV5-1 and TRBJ2-3; 9 bases fit TRBD2. Germline values: CDR1 SGHRS, CDR2 YFSETQ. There are 15 residues in the CDR3. V trimming: 5 bases; J trimming: 3 bases; junction bases outside the gene matches: 7. Full variable domain (rest looked up from reference TRBV5-1 and TRBJ2-3): KAGVTQTPRYLIKTRGQQVTLSCSPISGHRSVSWYQQTPGQGLQFLFEYFSETQRNKGNFPGRFSGRQFSNSRSEMNVSTLELGDSALYLCASRPSGALTDTQYFGPGTRLTVL.

V and J are TRBV3-1 (or the pseudogene TRBV3-2) and TRBJ2-7, with 12 bases matching TRBD2. Germline assignment: CDR1 LGHDT and CDR2 YNNKEL (reference sequence). V lost 0 bases to trimming and J lost 0 bases; unmatched junction nucleotides: 12. CDR3 length: 20 amino acids. The CDR3 DNA reads TGTGCCAGCAGCCAAGATTCCCCGACTAGCGGGGGACCTCTCTCCTACGAGCAGTACTTC. Residues: CASSQDSPTSGGPLSYEQYF.

The chain recombines TRBV6-5 with TRBJ2-5; D gene uncertain. The germline V gene encodes CDR1 MNHEY and CDR2 SVGAGI. This CDR3 is 11 amino acids long. Trimming shortened V by 2 bases and J by 13 bases, and 11 bases separated the two germline ends. The CDR3 spells CASSYERVLYF. The CDR3 DNA reads TGTGCCAGCAGTTACGAACGGGTTCTGTACTTC.

This clone came up a few times. The chain uses TRBV19 and TRBJ1-1, with 9 bases fitting TRBD1. The length of the CDR3 is 15 residues. CDR1 is LNHDA, CDR2 SQIVND, per germline (reference sequence). The V segment lost 7 bases and the J segment 3 bases; nucleotides outside the gene matches: 9. CDR3 sequence (DNA): TGTGCCAGTACCCCAAGGACAGGGGTGTACACTGAAGCTTTCTTT. Encoded protein: CASTPRTGVYTEAFF.

V gene TRBV19 combines with J gene TRBJ2-3, with TRBD2 matching over 9 bases. This CDR3 region has 17 residues. V shed 5 bases, J shed 4 bases, and the junction held 13 bases outside the gene matches. The germline V gene encodes CDR1 LNHDA and CDR2 SQIVND (reference sequence). Written as DNA, the CDR3 is TGTGCCAGTAGTGAACCCCCCGGGACTAGCTCCGCAGATACGCAGTATTTT. It codes for CASSEPPGTSSADTQYF.

J is TRBJ2-7 and V is TRBV15; D unresolved. The CDR3 has 14 residues. The V gene lost 5 bases and the J gene lost 0 bases, with 11 bases spanning the gap. Germline V gene lookup returns CDR1 LNHNV and CDR2 YYDKDF (reference sequence). CDR3 DNA sequence: TGTGCCACCAGCCAAAGCGCCGACTCCTACGAGCAGTACTTC. It yields the protein CATSQSADSYEQYF.

The chain joins TRBV10-2 to TRBJ1-3, with D possibly matching TRBD1 (5 bases). This CDR3 is built from 16 residues. The ends were cut back, 7 bases at V and 0 bases at J, with 16 bases in the middle. Germline values: CDR1 WSHSY, CDR2 SAAADI. CDR3 loop: CASTPGLRSSGNTIYF. The DNA of the CDR3 is TGCGCCAGCACACCGGGACTCCGAAGCTCTGGAAACACCATATATTTT.

This clone turned up a few times. This rearrangement joins TRBV24-1 to TRBJ2-1; 10 bases are shared with TRBD2. Germline trimming cut 4 bases from V and 3 bases from J; bases unmatched to any gene: 23. This CDR3 is 22 amino acids long. Germline V gives CDR1 KGHDR, CDR2 SFDVKD. The CDR3 here is CATSDSSGSYSVRGDFYNEQFF. CDR3 nucleotides: TGTGCCACCAGTGACTCTAGCGGGAGCTACTCAGTCAGGGGGGATTTCTACAATGAGCAGTTCTTC.

The chain recombines TRBV12-5 with TRBJ2-7, with TRBD2 matching 7 bases. After removal of 1 base from V and 5 bases from J, the junction contained 11 bases not matched to a gene. Germline values: CDR1 LGHNT, CDR2 FRNRAP. The length of the CDR3 is 16 residues. CDR3 bases: TGTGCTAGTGGTTTGGCTCCGGGGCGGGGGTCGCACGAGCAGTACTTC. Translation: CASGLAPGRGSHEQYF.